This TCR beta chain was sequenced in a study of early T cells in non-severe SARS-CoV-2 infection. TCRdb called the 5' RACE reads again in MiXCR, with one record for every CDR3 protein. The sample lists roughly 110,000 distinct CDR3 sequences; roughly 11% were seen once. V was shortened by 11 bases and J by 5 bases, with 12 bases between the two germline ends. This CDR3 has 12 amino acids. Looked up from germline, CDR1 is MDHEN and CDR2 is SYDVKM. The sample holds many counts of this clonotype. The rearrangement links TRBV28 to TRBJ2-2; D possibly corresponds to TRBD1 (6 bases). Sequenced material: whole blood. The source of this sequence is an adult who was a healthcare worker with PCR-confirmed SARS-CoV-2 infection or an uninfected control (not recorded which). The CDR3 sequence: CASQGRTGELFF. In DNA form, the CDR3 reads TGTGCCTCACAGGGCCGGACCGGGGAGCTGTTTTTT.